The clone carrying this TCR beta chain was recorded a few times. What it binds is unknown. The PCR used 60 Vbeta and 13 Jbeta primers. Repertoires were generated with immunoSEQ multiplex PCR, while TCRdb's copy carries only in-frame clones and drops some. Of approximately 90,000 clones listed, about 74% were seen once; the top ten hold about 16%. This specimen belongs to a study of cytomegalovirus exposure and HLA in healthy donors. About the research overall: There were roughly 80 million unique TCRs (from HLA-typed donors) in an early data release. Whole-study findings and limits: Three CMV-associated chains were confirmed in vitro to be specific for CMV antigens. Based on reports, TCR beta sequences accurately predicted HLA-A and HLA-B alleles for most subjects. In an earlier analysis, in under 700 donors, most V segments appeared productive either ~90% or ~30% of the time.

This receptor was obtained from a woman aged 50 to 60 in good health and CMV-seropositive. The sequencing sample was made of PBMCs.

The CDR3 DNA is TGTGCCAGTAGGGACCGGGACAGTACATCCTACGAGCAGTACTTC. Encoded protein: CASRDRDSTSYEQYF. The V call is TRBV19, the J call TRBJ2-7; TRBD1 matches at 7 bases. V shed 6 bases, J shed 1 base, and the junction held 9 bases outside the gene matches. The CDR3 loop spans 15 amino acids. Germline V CDR1 and CDR2: LNHDA, SQIVND (reference sequence).